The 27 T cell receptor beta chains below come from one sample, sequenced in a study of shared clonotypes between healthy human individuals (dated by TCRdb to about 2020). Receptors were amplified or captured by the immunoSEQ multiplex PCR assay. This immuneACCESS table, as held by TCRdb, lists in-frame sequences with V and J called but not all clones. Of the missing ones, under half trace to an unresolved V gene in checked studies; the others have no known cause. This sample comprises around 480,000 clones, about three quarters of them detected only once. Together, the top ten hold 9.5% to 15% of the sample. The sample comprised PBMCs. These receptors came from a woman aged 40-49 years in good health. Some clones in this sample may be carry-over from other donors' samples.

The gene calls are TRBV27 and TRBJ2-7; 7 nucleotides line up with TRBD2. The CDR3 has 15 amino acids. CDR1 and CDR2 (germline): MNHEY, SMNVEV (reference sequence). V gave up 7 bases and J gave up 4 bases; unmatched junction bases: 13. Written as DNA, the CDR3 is TGTGCCAGCACCCCAGGAGGGAGGGCCTTTTACGAGCAGTACTTC. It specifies CASTPGGRAFYEQYF.

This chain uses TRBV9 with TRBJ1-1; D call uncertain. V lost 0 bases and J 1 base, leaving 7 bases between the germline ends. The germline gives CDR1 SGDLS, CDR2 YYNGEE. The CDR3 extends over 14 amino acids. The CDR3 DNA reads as TGTGCCAGCAGCGTAGTGACCCAGAACACTGAAGCTTTCTTT. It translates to CASSVVTQNTEAFF.

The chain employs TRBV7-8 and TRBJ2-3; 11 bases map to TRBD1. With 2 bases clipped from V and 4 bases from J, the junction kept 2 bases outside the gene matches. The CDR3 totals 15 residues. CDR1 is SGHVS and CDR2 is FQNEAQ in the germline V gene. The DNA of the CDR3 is TGTGCCAGCAGCTTAAGGGACAGGGGGTCAGATACGCAGTATTTT. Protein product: CASSLRDRGSDTQYF. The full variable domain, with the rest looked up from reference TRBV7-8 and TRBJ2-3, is GAGVSQSPRYKVAKRGQDVALRCDPISGHVSLFWYQQALGQGPEFLTYFQNEAQLDKSGLPSDRFFAERPEGSVSTLKIQRTQQEDSAVYLCASSLRDRGSDTQYFGPGTRLTVL.

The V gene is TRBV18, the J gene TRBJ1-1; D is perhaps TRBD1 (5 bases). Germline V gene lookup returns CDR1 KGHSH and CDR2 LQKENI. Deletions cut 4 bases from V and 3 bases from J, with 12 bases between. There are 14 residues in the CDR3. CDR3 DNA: TGTGCCAGCTCACAGGCAGGGCTGGACACTGAAGCTTTCTTT. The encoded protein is CASSQAGLDTEAFF.

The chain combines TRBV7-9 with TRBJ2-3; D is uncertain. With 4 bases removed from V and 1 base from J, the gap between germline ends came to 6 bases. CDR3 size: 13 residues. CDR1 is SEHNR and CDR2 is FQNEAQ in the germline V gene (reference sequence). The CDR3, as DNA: TGTGCCAGCAGCTCCACAGGCACAGATACGCAGTATTTT. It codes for CASSSTGTDTQYF. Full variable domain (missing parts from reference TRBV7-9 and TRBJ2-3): DTGVSQNPRHKITKRGQNVTFRCDPISEHNRLYWYRQTLGQGPEFLTYFQNEAQLEKSRLLSDRFSAERPKGSFSTLEIQRTEQGDSAMYLCASSSTGTDTQYFGPGTRLTVL.

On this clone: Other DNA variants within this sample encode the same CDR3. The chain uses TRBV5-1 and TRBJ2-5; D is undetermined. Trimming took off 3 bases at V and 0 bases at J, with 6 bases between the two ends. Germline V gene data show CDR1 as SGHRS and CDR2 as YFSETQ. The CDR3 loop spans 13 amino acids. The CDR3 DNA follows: TGCGCCAGCAGCTCGGAGTACCAAGAGACCCAGTACTTC. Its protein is CASSSEYQETQYF. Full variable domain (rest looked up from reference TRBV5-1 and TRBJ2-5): KAGVTQTPRYLIKTRGQQVTLSCSPISGHRSVSWYQQTPGQGLQFLFEYFSETQRNKGNFPGRFSGRQFSNSRSEMNVSTLELGDSALYLCASSSEYQETQYFGPGTRLLVL.

DNA for the CDR3: TGTGCCAGCAGCCCTAGACTCGGGGACAGATCCTACAATGAGCAGTTCTTC. Amino acids: CASSPRLGDRSYNEQFF. The gene calls are TRBV7-9 and TRBJ2-1, with TRBD1 matching 7 bases. Per the germline V gene, CDR1 is SEHNR and CDR2 is FQNEAQ (reference sequence). There are 17 residues in the CDR3. V trimming: 5 bases; J trimming: 1 base; junction bases outside the gene matches: 11.

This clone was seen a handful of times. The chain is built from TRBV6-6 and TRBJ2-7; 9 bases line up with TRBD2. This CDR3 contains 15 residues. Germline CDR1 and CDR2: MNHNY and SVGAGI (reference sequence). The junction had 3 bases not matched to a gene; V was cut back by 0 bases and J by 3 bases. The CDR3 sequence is CASSYSPSGIYEQYF. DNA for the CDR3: TGTGCCAGCAGTTACTCGCCTAGCGGGATCTACGAGCAGTACTTC.

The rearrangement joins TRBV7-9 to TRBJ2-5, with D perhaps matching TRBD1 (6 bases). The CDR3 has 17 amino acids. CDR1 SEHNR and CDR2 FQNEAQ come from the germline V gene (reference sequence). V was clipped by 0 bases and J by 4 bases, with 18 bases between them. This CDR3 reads CASSLAAAGVLGETQYF. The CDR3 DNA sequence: TGTGCCAGCAGCTTAGCGGCGGCAGGGGTGTTAGGAGAGACCCAGTACTTC.

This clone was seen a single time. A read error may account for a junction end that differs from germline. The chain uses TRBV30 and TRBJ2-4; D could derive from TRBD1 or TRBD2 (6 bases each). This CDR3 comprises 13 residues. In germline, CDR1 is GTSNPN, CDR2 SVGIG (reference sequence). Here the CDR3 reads CAWSVTGGDIRYF. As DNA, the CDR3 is TGTGCCTGGAGTGTGACCGGCGGGGACATTCGGTACTTC. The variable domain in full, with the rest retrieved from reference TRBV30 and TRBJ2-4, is SQTIHQWPATLVQPVGSPLSLECTVEGTSNPNLYWYRQAAGRGLQLLFYSVGIGQISSEVPQNLSASRPQDRQFILSSKKLLLSDSGFYLCAWSVTGGDIRYFGAGTRLSVL.

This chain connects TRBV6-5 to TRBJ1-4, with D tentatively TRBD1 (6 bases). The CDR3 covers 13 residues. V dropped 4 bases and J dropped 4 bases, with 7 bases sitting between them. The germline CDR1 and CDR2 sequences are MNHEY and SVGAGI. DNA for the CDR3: TGTGCCAGCAGTTTGGACAGTAATGAAAAACTGTTTTTT. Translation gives CASSLDSNEKLFF.

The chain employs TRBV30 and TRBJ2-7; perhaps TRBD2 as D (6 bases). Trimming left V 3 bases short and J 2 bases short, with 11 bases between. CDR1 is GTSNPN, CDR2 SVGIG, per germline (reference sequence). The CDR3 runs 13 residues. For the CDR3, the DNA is TGTGCCTGGAGGGTCGCGGGGACCTACGAGCAGTACTTC. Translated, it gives CAWRVAGTYEQYF.

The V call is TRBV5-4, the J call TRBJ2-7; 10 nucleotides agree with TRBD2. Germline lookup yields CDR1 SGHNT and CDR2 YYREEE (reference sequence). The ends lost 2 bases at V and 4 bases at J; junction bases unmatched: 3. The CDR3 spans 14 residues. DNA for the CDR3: TGTGCCAGCAGCTTAGCGGGAGGGTATTACGAGCAGTACTTC. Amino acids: CASSLAGGYYEQYF.

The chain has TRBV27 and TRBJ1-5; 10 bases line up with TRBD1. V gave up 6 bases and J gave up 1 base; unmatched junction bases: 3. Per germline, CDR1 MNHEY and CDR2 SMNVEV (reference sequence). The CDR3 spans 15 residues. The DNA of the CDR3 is TGTGCCAGCAGCCGACAGGGGGCAAGCAATCAGCCCCAGCATTTT. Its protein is CASSRQGASNQPQHF.

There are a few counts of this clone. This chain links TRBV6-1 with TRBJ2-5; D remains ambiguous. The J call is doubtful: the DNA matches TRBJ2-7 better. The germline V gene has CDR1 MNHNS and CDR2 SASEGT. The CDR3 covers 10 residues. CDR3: CASNGYEQYF. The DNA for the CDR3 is TGTGCCAGCAATGGCTACGAGCAGTACTTC.

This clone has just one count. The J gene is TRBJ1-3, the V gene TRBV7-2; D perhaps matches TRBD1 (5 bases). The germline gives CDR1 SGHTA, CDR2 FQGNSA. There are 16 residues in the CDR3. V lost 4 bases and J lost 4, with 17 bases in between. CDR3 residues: CASSSSYGGIGNTIYF. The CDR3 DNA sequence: TGTGCCAGCAGCTCATCCTATGGGGGAATAGGAAACACCATATATTTT.

DNA of the CDR3: TGTGCCAGCACCTCTTTGGGGTTCATGGTTGGCACTGAAGCTTTCTTT. It yields the protein CASTSLGFMVGTEAFF. V and J are TRBV2 and TRBJ1-1; D unresolved. Per germline, CDR1 SNHLY and CDR2 FYNNEI. There are 16 residues in the CDR3. V shed 7 bases and J shed 4 bases, with 22 bases lying between them.

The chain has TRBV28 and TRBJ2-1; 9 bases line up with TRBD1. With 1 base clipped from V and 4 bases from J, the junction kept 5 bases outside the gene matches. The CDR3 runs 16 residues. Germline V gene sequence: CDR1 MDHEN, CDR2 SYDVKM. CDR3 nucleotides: TGTGCCAGCAGTTTATTGTTAGGGACAGGGTACAATGAGCAGTTCTTC. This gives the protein CASSLLLGTGYNEQFF.

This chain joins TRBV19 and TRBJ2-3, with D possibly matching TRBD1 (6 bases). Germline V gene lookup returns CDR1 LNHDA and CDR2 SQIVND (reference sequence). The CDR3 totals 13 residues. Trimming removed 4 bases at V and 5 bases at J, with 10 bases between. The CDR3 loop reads CASSRQVQDTQYF. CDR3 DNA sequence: TGTGCCAGTAGTAGACAGGTCCAAGATACGCAGTATTTT.

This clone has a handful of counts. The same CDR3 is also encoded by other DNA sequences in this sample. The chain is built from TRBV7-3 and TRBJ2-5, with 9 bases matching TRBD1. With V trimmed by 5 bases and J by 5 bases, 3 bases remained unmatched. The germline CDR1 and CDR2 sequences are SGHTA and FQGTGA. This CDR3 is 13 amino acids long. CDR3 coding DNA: TGTGCCAGCAGCCCTGGACAGGGGGAGACCCAGTACTTC. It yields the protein CASSPGQGETQYF.

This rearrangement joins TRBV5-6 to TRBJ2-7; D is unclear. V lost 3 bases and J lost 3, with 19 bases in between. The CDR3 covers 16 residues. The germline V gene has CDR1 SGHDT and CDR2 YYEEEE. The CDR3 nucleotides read TGTGCCAGCAGCTGGGAAAGGTCAGATCCTTTCTACGAGCAGTACTTC. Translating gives CASSWERSDPFYEQYF. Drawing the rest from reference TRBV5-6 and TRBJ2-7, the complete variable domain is DAGVTQSPTHLIKTRGQQVTLRCSPKSGHDTVSWYQQALGQGPQFIFQYYEEEERQRGNFPDRFSGHQFPNYSSELNVNALLLGDSALYLCASSWERSDPFYEQYFGPGTRLTVT.

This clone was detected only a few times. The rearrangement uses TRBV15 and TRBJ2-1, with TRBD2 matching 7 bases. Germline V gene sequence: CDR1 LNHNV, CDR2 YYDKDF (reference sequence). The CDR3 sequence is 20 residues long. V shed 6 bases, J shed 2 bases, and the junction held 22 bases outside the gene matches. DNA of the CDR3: TGTGCCACCAGAACCCCAGCGGGCCCGGGACTACCTTTCACCTACAATGAGCAGTTCTTC. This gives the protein CATRTPAGPGLPFTYNEQFF.

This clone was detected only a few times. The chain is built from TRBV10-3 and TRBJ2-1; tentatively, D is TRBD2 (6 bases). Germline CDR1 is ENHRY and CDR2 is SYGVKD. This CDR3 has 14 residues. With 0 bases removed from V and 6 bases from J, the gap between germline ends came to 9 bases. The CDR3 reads CAISESILANEQFF. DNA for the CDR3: TGTGCCATCAGTGAGTCGATACTAGCCAATGAGCAGTTCTTC.

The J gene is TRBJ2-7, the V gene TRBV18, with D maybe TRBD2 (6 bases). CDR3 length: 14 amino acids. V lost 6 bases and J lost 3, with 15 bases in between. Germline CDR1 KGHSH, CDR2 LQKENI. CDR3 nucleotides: TGTGCCAGCTCGTCGGGACTGGCGGGCTACGAGCAGTACTTC. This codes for CASSSGLAGYEQYF.

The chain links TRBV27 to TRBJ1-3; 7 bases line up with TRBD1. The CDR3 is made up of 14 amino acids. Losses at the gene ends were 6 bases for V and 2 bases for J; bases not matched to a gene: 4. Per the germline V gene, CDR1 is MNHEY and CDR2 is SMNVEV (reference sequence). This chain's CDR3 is CASRLTGAGNTIYF. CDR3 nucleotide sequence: TGTGCCAGCAGACTAACAGGGGCTGGAAACACCATATATTTT.

The CDR3 DNA is TGTGCCAGCAGCCAAGCGGGCAGGGGCCACGAGCAGTACTTC. Its translation: CASSQAGRGHEQYF. V and J are TRBV14 and TRBJ2-7, with D perhaps matching TRBD1 (6 bases). V lost 1 base, J lost 5 bases, and 12 bases lay in between. Per germline, CDR1 SGHDN and CDR2 FVKESK. CDR3 length equals 14 residues.

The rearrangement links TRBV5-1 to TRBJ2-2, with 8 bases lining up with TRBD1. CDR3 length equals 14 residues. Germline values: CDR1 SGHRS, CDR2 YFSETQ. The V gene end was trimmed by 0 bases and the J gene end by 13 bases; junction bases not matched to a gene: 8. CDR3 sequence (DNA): TGCGCCAGCAGCTTGGGGACAGGGAGTGGTGCGCTGTTTTTT. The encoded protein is CASSLGTGSGALFF.